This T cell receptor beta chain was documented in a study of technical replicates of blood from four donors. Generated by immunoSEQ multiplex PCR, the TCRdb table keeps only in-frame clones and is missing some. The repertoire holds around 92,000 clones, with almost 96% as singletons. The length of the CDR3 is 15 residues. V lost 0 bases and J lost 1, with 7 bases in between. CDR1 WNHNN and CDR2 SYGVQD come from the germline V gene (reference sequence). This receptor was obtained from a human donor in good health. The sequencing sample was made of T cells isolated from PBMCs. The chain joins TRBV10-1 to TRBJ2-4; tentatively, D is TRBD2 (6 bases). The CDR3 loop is CASSESRGAKNIQYF. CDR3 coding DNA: TGCGCCAGCAGTGAGTCACGGGGGGCCAAAAACATTCAGTACTTC.